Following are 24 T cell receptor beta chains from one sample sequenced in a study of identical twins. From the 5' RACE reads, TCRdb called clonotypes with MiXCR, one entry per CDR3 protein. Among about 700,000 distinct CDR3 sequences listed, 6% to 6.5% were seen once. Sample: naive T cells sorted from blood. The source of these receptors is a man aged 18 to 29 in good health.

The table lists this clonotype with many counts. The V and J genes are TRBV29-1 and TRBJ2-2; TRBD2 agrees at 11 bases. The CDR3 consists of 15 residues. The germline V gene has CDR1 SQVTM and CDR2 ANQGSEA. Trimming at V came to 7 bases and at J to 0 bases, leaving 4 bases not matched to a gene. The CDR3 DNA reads TGCAGCGGGGGACTAGCGGACACGAACACCGGGGAGCTGTTTTTT. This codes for CSGGLADTNTGELFF.

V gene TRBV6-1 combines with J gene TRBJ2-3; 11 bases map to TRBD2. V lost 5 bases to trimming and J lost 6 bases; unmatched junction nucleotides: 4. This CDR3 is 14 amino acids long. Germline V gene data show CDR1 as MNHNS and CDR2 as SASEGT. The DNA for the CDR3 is TGTGCCAGCAGTCGGACTAGCGGGTTGGATACGCAGTATTTT. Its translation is CASSRTSGLDTQYF.

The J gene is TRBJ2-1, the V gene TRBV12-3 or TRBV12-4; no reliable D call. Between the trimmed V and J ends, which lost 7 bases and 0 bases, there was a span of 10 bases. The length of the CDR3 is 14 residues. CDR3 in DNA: TGTGCCAGCATCCCCGACCTCTCCTACAATGAGCAGTTCTTC. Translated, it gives CASIPDLSYNEQFF.

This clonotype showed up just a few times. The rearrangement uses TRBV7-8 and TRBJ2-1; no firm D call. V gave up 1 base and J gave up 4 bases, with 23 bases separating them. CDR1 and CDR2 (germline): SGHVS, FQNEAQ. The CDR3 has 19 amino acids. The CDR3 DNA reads TGTGCCAGCAGCTTAGGGCGGTTGGTGGCGGAAGGAATTTACAATGAGCAGTTCTTC. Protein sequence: CASSLGRLVAEGIYNEQFF.

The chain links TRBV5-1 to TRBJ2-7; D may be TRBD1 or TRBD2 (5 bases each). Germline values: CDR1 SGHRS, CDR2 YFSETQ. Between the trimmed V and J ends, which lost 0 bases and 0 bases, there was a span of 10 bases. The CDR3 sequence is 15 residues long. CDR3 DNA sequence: TGCGCCAGCAGCTTGGGTGGGACGGACTCCTACGAGCAGTACTTC. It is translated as CASSLGGTDSYEQYF.

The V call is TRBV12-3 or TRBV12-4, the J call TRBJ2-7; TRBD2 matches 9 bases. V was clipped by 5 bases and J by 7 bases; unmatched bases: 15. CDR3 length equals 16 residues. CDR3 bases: TGTGCCAGCAGTCCCCATACCAGCGGGAGGCCGGGGGAGCAGTACTTC. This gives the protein CASSPHTSGRPGEQYF.

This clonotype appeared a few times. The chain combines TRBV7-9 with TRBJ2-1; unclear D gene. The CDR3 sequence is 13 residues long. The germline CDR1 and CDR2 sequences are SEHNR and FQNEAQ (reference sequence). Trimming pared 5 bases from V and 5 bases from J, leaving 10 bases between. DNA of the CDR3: TGTGCCAGCAGCGACGCTTACAACAATGAGCAGTTCTTC. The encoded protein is CASSDAYNNEQFF.

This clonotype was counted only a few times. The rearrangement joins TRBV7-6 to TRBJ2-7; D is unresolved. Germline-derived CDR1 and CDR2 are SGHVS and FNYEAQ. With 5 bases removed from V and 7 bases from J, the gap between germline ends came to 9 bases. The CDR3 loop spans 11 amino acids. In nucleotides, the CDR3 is TGTGCCAGCAGCCCCCCCTGGGAGCAGTACTTC. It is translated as CASSPPWEQYF.

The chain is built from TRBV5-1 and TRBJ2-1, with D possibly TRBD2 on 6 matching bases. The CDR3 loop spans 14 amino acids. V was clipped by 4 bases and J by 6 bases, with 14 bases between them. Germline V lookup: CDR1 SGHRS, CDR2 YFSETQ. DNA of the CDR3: TGCGCCAGCAGCACAGGTACTAGCAGCAATGAGCAGTTCTTC. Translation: CASSTGTSSNEQFF.

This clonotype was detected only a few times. The CDR3 DNA is TGTGCCAGCAGCTTAGCCCCCACCCCTACAGGGGTTGAAGCTTTCTTT. It yields the protein CASSLAPTPTGVEAFF. V and J are TRBV7-2 and TRBJ1-1; TRBD1 aligns across 7 bases. Unmatched junction bases numbered 11, after V lost 0 bases and J lost 7 bases. This CDR3 comprises 16 residues. The V gene's germline CDR1 is SGHTA and CDR2 FQGNSA.

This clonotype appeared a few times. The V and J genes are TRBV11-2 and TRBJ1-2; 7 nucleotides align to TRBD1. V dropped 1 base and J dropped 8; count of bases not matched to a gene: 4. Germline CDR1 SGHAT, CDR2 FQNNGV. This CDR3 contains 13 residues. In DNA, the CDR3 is TGTGCCAGCAGCTTAGGGGACAGTGACGGCTACACCTTC. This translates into CASSLGDSDGYTF.

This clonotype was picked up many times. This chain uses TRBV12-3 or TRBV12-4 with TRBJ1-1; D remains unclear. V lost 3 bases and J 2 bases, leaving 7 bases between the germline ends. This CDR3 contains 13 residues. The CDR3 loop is CASSFPGNTEAFF. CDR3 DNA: TGTGCCAGCAGTTTCCCGGGTAACACTGAAGCTTTCTTT.

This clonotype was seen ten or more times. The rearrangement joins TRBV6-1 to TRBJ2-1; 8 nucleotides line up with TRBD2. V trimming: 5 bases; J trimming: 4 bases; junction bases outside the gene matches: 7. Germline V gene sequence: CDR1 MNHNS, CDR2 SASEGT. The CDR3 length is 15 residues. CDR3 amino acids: CASSRREGLYNEQFF. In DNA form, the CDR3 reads TGTGCCAGCAGTAGACGGGAGGGCCTTTACAATGAGCAGTTCTTC.

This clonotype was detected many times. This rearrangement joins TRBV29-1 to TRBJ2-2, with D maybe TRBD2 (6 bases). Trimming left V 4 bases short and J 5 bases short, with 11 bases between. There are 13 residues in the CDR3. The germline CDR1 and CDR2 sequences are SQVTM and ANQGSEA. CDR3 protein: CSVGGAGTGELFF. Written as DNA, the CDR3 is TGCAGCGTTGGCGGGGCGGGGACCGGGGAGCTGTTTTTT.

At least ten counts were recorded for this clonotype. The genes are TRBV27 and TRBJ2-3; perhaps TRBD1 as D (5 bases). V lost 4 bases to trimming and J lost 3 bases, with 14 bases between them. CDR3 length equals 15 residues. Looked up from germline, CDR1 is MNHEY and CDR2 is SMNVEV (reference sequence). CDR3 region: CASSSFQGGTDTQYF. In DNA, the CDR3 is TGTGCCAGCAGTTCGTTCCAGGGTGGGACAGATACGCAGTATTTT.

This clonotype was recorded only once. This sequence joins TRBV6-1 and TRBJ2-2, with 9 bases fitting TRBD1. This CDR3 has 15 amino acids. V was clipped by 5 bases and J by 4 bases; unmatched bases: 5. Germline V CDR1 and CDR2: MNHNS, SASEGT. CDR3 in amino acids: CASSKGTGSTGELFF. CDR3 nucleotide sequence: TGTGCCAGCAGTAAGGGGACAGGGAGCACCGGGGAGCTGTTTTTT.

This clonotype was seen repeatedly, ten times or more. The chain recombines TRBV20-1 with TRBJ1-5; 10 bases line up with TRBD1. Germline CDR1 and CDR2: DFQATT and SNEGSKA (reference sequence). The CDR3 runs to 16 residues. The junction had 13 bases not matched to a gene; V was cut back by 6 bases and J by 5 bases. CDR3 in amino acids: CSAWTPGQGKDQPQHF. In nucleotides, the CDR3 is TGCAGTGCGTGGACTCCGGGACAGGGGAAGGATCAGCCCCAGCATTTT.

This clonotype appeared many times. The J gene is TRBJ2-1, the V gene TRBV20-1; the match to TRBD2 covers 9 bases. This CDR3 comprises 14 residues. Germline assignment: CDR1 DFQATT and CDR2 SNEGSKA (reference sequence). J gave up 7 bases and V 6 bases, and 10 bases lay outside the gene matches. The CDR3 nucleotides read TGCAGTGCCAATAGCGGGAGAGTGGAAAATGAGCAGTTCTTC. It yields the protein CSANSGRVENEQFF.

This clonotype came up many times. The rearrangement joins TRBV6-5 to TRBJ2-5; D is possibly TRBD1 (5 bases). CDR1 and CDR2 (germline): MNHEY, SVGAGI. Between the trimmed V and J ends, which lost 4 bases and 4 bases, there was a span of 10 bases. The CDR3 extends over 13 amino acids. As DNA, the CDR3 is TGTGCCAGCAGTTCCCCAGGGCCAGAGACCCAGTACTTC. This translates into CASSSPGPETQYF.

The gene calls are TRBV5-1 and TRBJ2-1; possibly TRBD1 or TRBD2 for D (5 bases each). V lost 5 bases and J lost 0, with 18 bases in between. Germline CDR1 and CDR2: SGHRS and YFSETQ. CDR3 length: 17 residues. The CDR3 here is CASSFPGPTSSYNEQFF. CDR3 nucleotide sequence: TGCGCCAGCAGTTTCCCGGGACCTACTAGCTCCTACAATGAGCAGTTCTTC. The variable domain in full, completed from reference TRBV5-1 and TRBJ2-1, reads KAGVTQTPRYLIKTRGQQVTLSCSPISGHRSVSWYQQTPGQGLQFLFEYFSETQRNKGNFPGRFSGRQFSNSRSEMNVSTLELGDSALYLCASSFPGPTSSYNEQFFGPGTRLTVL.

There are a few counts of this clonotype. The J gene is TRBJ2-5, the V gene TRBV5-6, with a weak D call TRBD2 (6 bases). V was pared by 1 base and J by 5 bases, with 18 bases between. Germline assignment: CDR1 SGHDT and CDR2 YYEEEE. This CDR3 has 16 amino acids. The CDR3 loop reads CASSLYGSGTGETQYF. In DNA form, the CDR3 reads TGTGCCAGCAGCTTGTACGGGAGTGGGACCGGCGAGACCCAGTACTTC. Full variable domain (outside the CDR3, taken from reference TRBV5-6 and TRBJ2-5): DAGVTQSPTHLIKTRGQQVTLRCSPKSGHDTVSWYQQALGQGPQFIFQYYEEEERQRGNFPDRFSGHQFPNYSSELNVNALLLGDSALYLCASSLYGSGTGETQYFGPGTRLLVL.

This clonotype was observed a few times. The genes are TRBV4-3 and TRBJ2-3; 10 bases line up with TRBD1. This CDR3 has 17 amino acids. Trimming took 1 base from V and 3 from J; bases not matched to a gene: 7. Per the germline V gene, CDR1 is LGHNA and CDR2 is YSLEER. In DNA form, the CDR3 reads TGCGCCAGCAGCCAAGGGACGGGACAGGGGAAGACAGATACGCAGTATTTT. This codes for CASSQGTGQGKTDTQYF.

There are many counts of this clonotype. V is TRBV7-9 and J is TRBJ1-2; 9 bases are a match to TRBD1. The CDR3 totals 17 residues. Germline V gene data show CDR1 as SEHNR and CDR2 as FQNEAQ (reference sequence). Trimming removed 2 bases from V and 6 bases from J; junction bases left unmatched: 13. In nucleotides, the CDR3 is TGTGCCAGCAGCTTATCCCCTAAGGACAGGGGCGTCCATGGCTACACCTTC. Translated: CASSLSPKDRGVHGYTF.

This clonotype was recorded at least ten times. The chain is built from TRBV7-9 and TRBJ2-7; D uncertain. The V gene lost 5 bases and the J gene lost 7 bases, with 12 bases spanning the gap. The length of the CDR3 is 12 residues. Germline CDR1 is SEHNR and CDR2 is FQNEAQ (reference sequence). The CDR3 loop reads CASSPTGLEQYV. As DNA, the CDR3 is TGTGCCAGCAGCCCGACGGGTTTGGAGCAGTACGTC.